This entry concerns a single T cell receptor beta chain. The antigen is unknown. This sample is part of a study of shared clonotypes between healthy human individuals. Regarding the study as a whole: Shared across several donors were roughly 4.7% of the naive CD4 clonotypes. Generation probabilities of non-shared clonotypes were lower (relative to those shared by all four donors).

V trimming: 2 bases; J trimming: 1 base; junction bases outside the gene matches: 5. CDR3 length: 14 residues. Germline CDR1 and CDR2: SQVTM and ANQGSEA. As handled by the study authors: With immunoSEQ giving junction-only sequences and no quality scores, filtering differed. The table came from immunoSEQ multiplex PCR; TCRdb's copy has only in-frame clones and leaves some out. V, J and clone size reflect that table, while D and trimming were determined from the DNA. The repertoire consists of 2 million to 2.5 million clones, with roughly 95% occurring once and the leading ten covering approximately 1.2%. Terminally differentiated effector memory CD45RA+ cells were excluded by CCR7 positive selection of CD45RO-negative cells.

The sequencing sample was made of naive CD8+ T cells sorted from blood. The clonotype comes from a man in his late teens or twenties in good health. The chain employs TRBV29-1 and TRBJ2-7; TRBD2 aligns across 7 bases. The CDR3 DNA reads TGCAGCGTTGAAAGGGCGGGGGAGTCCTACGAGCAGTACTTC. It is translated as CSVERAGESYEQYF.